The clone carrying this T cell receptor (beta chain) is medium-sized within its sample. The antigen is not known. The source of the sample is a study of spatial heterogeneity in lung cancer. Study-wide context: Consistently, beta-chain sequences turned up in larger numbers than alpha-chain sequences did.

Time point here: sample taken at primary tumor resection. Donation came from some 73 patients with untreated early-stage non-small cell lung cancer. Sequencing covered unsorted whole RNA taken from tumor, nontumor lung or frozen PBMC. The CDR3 runs to 16 residues. CDR1 is SEHNR and CDR2 is FQNEAQ in the germline V gene (reference sequence). The V end was cut by 5 bases, the J end by 0 bases, with 15 bases between. Findings and limits, study-wide: Tumor mutation counts were tracked by expanded intratumoral alpha and beta TCR counts. Ubiquitous and regional nonsynonymous mutations were each tracked by the matching count of ubiquitous or regional expanded TCRs.

MiXCR was run by TCRdb on the 5' RACE reads, yielding one entry per CDR3 protein. Of roughly 4,000 distinct CDR3 sequences in the sample, roughly 5.6% were seen once. This receptor was identified in a female donor with early-stage non-small cell lung cancer. The sequenced sample was lung tumor tissue, obtained at surgery. V usage is TRBV7-9 and J usage is TRBJ2-3; D gene ambiguous. CDR3 DNA: TGTGCCAGCAGCCCCGGACCGGATTATAGCACAGATACGCAGTATTTT. It is translated as CASSPGPDYSTDTQYF.